The clone carrying this TCR beta chain has more than one count but fewer than ten. Antigen: not known. The sample belongs to a study of Graves' ophthalmopathy and Graves' hyperthyroidism. The starting material, about 9.9 ml of fresh peripheral blood, provided the PBMCs. TCR beta CDR3 amplification used RNA transcripts. Amplification began with first-round RT-PCR using HTBI primers, then second-round multiplex PCR was performed. TCRdb redid the calling of the multiplex PCR reads with MiXCR, one entry per CDR3 protein. The table lists roughly 500,000 distinct CDR3 sequences, around 15% of them singletons. General observations from the study: In predicting ophthalmopathy progression, the model reached roughly 71% sensitivity and roughly 74% specificity.

With 4 bases clipped from V and 3 bases from J, the junction kept 2 bases outside the gene matches. Germline CDR1 SEHNR, CDR2 FQNEAQ (reference sequence). CDR3 length: 15 amino acids. This TCR derives from a woman younger than 45 with Graves' ophthalmopathy. The sequenced sample consisted of blood. The rearrangement links TRBV7-9 to TRBJ2-7; TRBD2 aligns across 14 bases. CDR3 nucleotide sequence: TGTGCCAGCAGCTCGGGACTAGCGGGGGACTACGAGCAGTACTTC. It codes for CASSSGLAGDYEQYF.